Below are 21 T cell receptor beta chains sequenced from a single sample in a study of T cell clonality in common variable immunodeficiency. TCRdb's table, derived via immunoSEQ multiplex PCR, lists solely in-frame clones and lacks some. The sample yields more than 65,000 clones, without any singletons. Sequencing was done on a sample of peripheral blood mononuclear cells. These receptors originate from a person aged 18-70 years in good health.

The table lists this clone with many counts. The CDR3 end lies 3 residues beyond the end of the read and is filled in from the germline J gene. This rearrangement joins TRBV20-1 to TRBJ1-5, with 7 bases aligning to TRBD1. Germline CDR1 is DFQATT and CDR2 is SNEGSKA (reference sequence). The CDR3 consists of 13 residues. V shed 5 bases, J shed 5 bases, and the junction held 6 bases outside the gene matches. CDR3 amino acids: CSALDRVHQPQHF. CDR3 bases read: TGCAGTGCTTTAGACAGGGTTCATCAGCCC.

The sample holds many counts of this clone. The read halts 3 residues ahead of the CDR3 end, with the missing end drawn from the germline J gene. The chain recombines TRBV2 with TRBJ2-7; 8 nucleotides align to TRBD1. From germline, CDR1 is SNHLY and CDR2 FYNNEI. Trimming took 4 bases from V and 4 from J; bases not matched to a gene: 12. The CDR3 is 16 residues long. CDR3 sequence: CASSGYVAGGSYEQYF. CDR3 bases read: TGTGCCAGCAGTGGGTACGTGGCAGGGGGCTCGTACGAG.

This clone has ten or more counts. The read finishes 3 residues shy of the CDR3 end, and the germline J gene is used to complete it. The V call is TRBV7-9, the J call TRBJ2-2; 9 bases line up with TRBD1. The CDR3 totals 15 residues. With V trimmed by 3 bases and J by 5 bases, 4 bases remained unmatched. The V gene's germline CDR1 is SEHNR and CDR2 FQNEAQ (reference sequence). CDR3 in amino acids: CASSFLTGGTGELFF. CDR3 DNA (partial): TGTGCCAGCAGCTTTCTGACAGGGGGAACCGGGGAG.

This clone was found many times. The DNA ends 3 residues before the CDR3 does, and the rest of the CDR3 is filled in from the germline J gene. The chain uses TRBV2 and TRBJ2-1; possibly TRBD2 for D (6 bases). The CDR3 has 13 residues. V was cut by 3 bases and J by 9 bases, with 12 bases left in between. Germline V gene lookup returns CDR1 SNHLY and CDR2 FYNNEI. Partial CDR3 DNA: TGTGCCAGCAGTGACGCGCTAGCGACTGAG. The encoded protein is CASSDALATE. The complete CDR3 protein is CASSDALATEQFF.

Ten or more counts support this clone. The CDR3 end is not reached by the read, which stops 3 residues before it; the germline J gene fills it in. V gene TRBV5-1 combines with J gene TRBJ1-2, with 8 bases fitting TRBD1. Germline-derived CDR1 and CDR2 are SGHRS and YFSETQ. V lost 4 bases, J lost 7 bases, and 3 bases stayed unmatched. The CDR3 has 12 amino acids. CDR3 region: CASSPTGVGYTF. The CDR3 DNA, read in part, is TGCGCCAGCAGCCCGACAGGGGTTGGC.

This clone has a count of ten or more. The read ends 3 residues shy of where the CDR3 ends; the end is completed using the germline J gene. The chain has TRBV11-2 and TRBJ1-1; D remains ambiguous. The V end lost 4 bases, the J end lost 5 bases, and 14 bases lay between the germline ends. This CDR3 spans 14 amino acids. Germline-derived CDR1 and CDR2 are SGHAT and FQNNGV. CDR3 loop: CASSSQQVGTEAFF. CDR3 DNA (partial): TGTGCCAGCAGCTCCCAGCAGGTCGGAACTGAA. Full variable domain (outside the CDR3, taken from reference TRBV11-2 and TRBJ1-1): EAGVAQSPRYKIIEKRQSVAFWCNPISGHATLYWYQQILGQGPKLLIQFQNNGVVDDSQLPKDRFSAERLKGVDSTLKIQPAKLEDSAVYLCASSSQQVGTEAFFGQGTRLTVV.

This clone was picked up many times. Read data end 3 residues before the CDR3 end; the end is taken from the germline J gene. This chain links TRBV28 with TRBJ2-3; 10 bases are a match to TRBD2. The V gene end was trimmed by 5 bases and the J gene end by 4 bases; junction bases not matched to a gene: 18. The length of the CDR3 is 19 residues. Germline CDR1 is MDHEN and CDR2 is SYDVKM. The CDR3 DNA, read in part, is TGTGCCAGCAGTGTCCAAGCGGGAGGGCCAGGTTGGTCGGCAGATACG. This gives the protein CASSVQAGGPGWSADT. The complete CDR3 sequence is CASSVQAGGPGWSADTQYF.

This clone was found many times. Read coverage stops 3 residues before the CDR3 terminus; the germline J gene supplies the remainder. The chain has TRBV9 and TRBJ2-1; tentatively, D is TRBD2 (6 bases). CDR3 length: 14 amino acids. CDR1 SGDLS and CDR2 YYNGEE come from the germline V gene. Trimming took 5 bases from V and 4 from J, leaving 13 bases between them. The sequenced CDR3 bases are TGTGCCAGCAGGGAGGGTAGTTCTTACAATGAG. It specifies CASREGSSYNE. The complete CDR3 reads CASREGSSYNEQFF.

This clone was found many times. The read finishes 3 residues shy of the CDR3 end, and the germline J gene is used to complete it. The gene calls are TRBV7-3 and TRBJ2-3; 7 bases align to TRBD2. V lost 5 bases and J lost 0; bases outside the gene matches: 11. Germline assignment: CDR1 SGHTA and CDR2 FQGTGA. The CDR3 sequence is 17 residues long. The covered CDR3 bases are TGTGCCAGCAGCCGCCGGGCTAGCGGACCTAGCACAGATACG. Protein: CASSRRASGPSTDT. The whole CDR3 protein is CASSRRASGPSTDTQYF.

This clone was found many times. The sequence runs out 3 residues before the end of the CDR3; the remainder is reconstructed from the germline J gene. The chain couples TRBV20-1 to TRBJ2-7, with D tentatively TRBD2 (6 bases). This CDR3 is 14 amino acids long. V was pared by 3 bases and J by 4 bases, with 16 bases between. Germline V CDR1 and CDR2: DFQATT, SNEGSKA (reference sequence). CDR3 loop: CSASEMGGWYEQYF. The part of the CDR3 DNA that was read is TGCAGTGCTAGTGAAATGGGGGGATGGTACGAG.

The sample holds many counts of this clone. The CDR3 goes on 3 residues after the read ends, and that part is filled in from the germline J gene. The V gene is TRBV5-1, the J gene TRBJ1-5; TRBD1 might be the D (6 bases). The CDR3 spans 13 residues. The germline CDR1 and CDR2 sequences are SGHRS and YFSETQ. V was clipped by 5 bases and J by 6 bases, with 12 bases between them. The CDR3 loop reads CASSTGHGQPQHF. CDR3 DNA, as far as it was read: TGCGCCAGCAGTACAGGGCACGGTCAGCCC.

This clone has ten or more counts. The read ends 3 residues shy of where the CDR3 ends; the end is completed using the germline J gene. The genes are TRBV20-1 and TRBJ2-7, with 9 bases that match TRBD2. The CDR3 sequence is 16 residues long. Germline V gene data show CDR1 as DFQATT and CDR2 as SNEGSKA (reference sequence). With 3 bases clipped from V and 0 bases from J, the junction kept 9 bases outside the gene matches. The CDR3 bases that were read are TGCAGTGCTAGTCCCGGGACTAGCATCCTCTCCTACGAG. Its translation: CSASPGTSILSYE. The full-length CDR3 reads as CSASPGTSILSYEQYF.

This clone showed up many times. The CDR3 end is not reached by the read, which stops 3 residues before it; the germline J gene fills it in. The chain has TRBV27 and TRBJ2-3; D is uncertain. Deletions cut 3 bases from V and 2 bases from J, with 6 bases between. The CDR3 extends over 13 amino acids. From germline, CDR1 is MNHEY and CDR2 SMNVEV (reference sequence). The sequenced CDR3 bases are TGTGCCAGCAGTTTCCAAGCCACAGATACG. This sequence encodes CASSFQATDT. The whole CDR3 protein is CASSFQATDTQYF.

This clone was observed many times. With the read ending 3 residues before the CDR3 end, the germline J gene is used to fill in that end. The chain carries TRBV6-2 or TRBV6-3 and TRBJ2-3; TRBD2 matches at 10 bases. CDR1 and CDR2 (germline): MNHEY, SVGEGT. V lost 6 bases and J lost 2; bases outside the gene matches: 5. The CDR3 runs to 15 residues. The CDR3 loop is CASRNLAGDTDTQYF. The CDR3 DNA, read in part, is TGTGCCAGCAGAAACCTAGCGGGAGACACAGATACG.

This clone came up many times. The CDR3 end is not reached by the read, which stops 3 residues before it; the germline J gene fills it in. This sequence joins TRBV5-1 and TRBJ2-3; 13 bases are shared with TRBD2. Germline V lookup: CDR1 SGHRS, CDR2 YFSETQ. This CDR3 region has 16 residues. The J segment lost 3 bases and the V segment lost 6 bases, leaving 7 bases of the junction unmatched. CDR3 loop: CASTGTSGIGTDTQYF. The DNA read from the CDR3 is TGCGCCAGCACCGGGACTAGCGGGATTGGGACAGATACG. Using reference TRBV5-1 and TRBJ2-3 for the parts outside the CDR3, the full variable domain is KAGVTQTPRYLIKTRGQQVTLSCSPISGHRSVSWYQQTPGQGLQFLFEYFSETQRNKGNFPGRFSGRQFSNSRSEMNVSTLELGDSALYLCASTGTSGIGTDTQYFGPGTRLTVL.

In this sample, this clone turned up many times. The CDR3 goes on 3 residues after the read ends, and that part is filled in from the germline J gene. V is TRBV20-1 and J is TRBJ2-2; D gene ambiguous. CDR1 is DFQATT, CDR2 SNEGSKA, per germline (reference sequence). Trimming cost V 3 bases and J 3 bases, with 11 bases left between them. The CDR3 consists of 14 residues. The CDR3 reads CSASKGLDTGELFF. The DNA read from the CDR3 is TGCAGTGCTAGTAAGGGTTTGGACACCGGGGAG.

This clone was recorded many times. From the germline J gene comes the end of the CDR3, since the read stops 3 residues before it. The genes are TRBV5-1 and TRBJ2-7; tentative D call: TRBD1 (5 bases). Trimming cost V 2 bases and J 0 bases, with 15 bases left between them. The CDR3 runs to 16 residues. The germline CDR1 and CDR2 sequences are SGHRS and YFSETQ. CDR3 region: CASSFGYRPFSYEQYF. Incomplete CDR3 DNA: TGCGCCAGCAGCTTCGGTTACAGGCCCTTCTCCTACGAG.

There are many counts of this clone. The read ends 3 residues early relative to the CDR3; the germline J gene fills the gap. The chain uses TRBV19 and TRBJ2-5; 8 nucleotides agree with TRBD1. V trimming: 6 bases; J trimming: 7 bases; junction bases outside the gene matches: 7. The CDR3 totals 13 residues. Germline V lookup: CDR1 LNHDA, CDR2 SQIVND (reference sequence). Incomplete CDR3 DNA: TGTGCCAGTAGGGACAGGGCCTGGGGGACC. Translation: CASRDRAWGT. The CDR3 as a whole reads CASRDRAWGTQYF.

This clone was recorded many times. The read halts 3 residues ahead of the CDR3 end, with the missing end drawn from the germline J gene. V gene TRBV19 combines with J gene TRBJ1-1, with a possible D match to TRBD1 (5 bases). V lost 3 bases and J 4 bases, leaving 12 bases between the germline ends. In germline, CDR1 is LNHDA, CDR2 SQIVND (reference sequence). The CDR3 contains 14 residues. The CDR3 sequence is CASSIAWGGTEAFF. The part of the CDR3 DNA that was read is TGTGCCAGTAGTATTGCTTGGGGGGGCACTGAA.

This clone was seen only a few times. The read halts 3 residues ahead of the CDR3 end, with the missing end drawn from the germline J gene. The rearrangement links TRBV11-2 to TRBJ2-7, with TRBD1 matching 8 bases. J lost 2 bases, V lost 1 base, and 4 bases had no gene match. The germline CDR1 and CDR2 sequences are SGHAT and FQNNGV. This CDR3 region has 15 residues. The sequenced part of the CDR3 DNA is TGTGCCAGCAGCTTAGGCCCGGGACAGGCCTACGAG. Protein: CASSLGPGQAYE. The entire CDR3 reads CASSLGPGQAYEQYF.

This clone was observed at least ten times. Read sequence stops 3 residues before the CDR3 end, and the germline J gene provides the missing end. The V call is TRBV7-2, the J call TRBJ2-1; D remains unclear. Germline loops: CDR1 SGHTA, CDR2 FQGNSA. Trimming took off 5 bases at V and 9 bases at J, with 11 bases between the two ends. The CDR3 has 12 residues. The CDR3 DNA, read in part, is TGTGCCAGCAGCGTACCTCCAGGTGAG. Amino acid sequence: CASSVPPGE. The whole CDR3 sequence is CASSVPPGEQFF.